Detailed here is one T cell receptor (beta chain). The target antigen is unknown. TCRdb analysed the reads with MiXCR anew, one entry per CDR3 protein. The profile shows about 120,000 distinct CDR3 sequences, about 33% of them singletons. Deletions cut 4 bases from V and 6 bases from J, with 6 bases between. The CDR3 has 11 residues. The data belong to a study of T cell repertoires in cytomegalovirus infection. Background on the study: Matching HLA type and CMV infection were both indicated by public TCR beta signatures.

Study-wide results and limits: The ex vivo response was dominated by HLA-C-restricted CMV-specific TCR beta clonotypes. Identification of carriers of CMV plus the relevant HLA was achieved through cumulative public TCR beta family frequency.

The TCR originated in a human donor in good health (CMV status not recorded). Some clones in this sample may be carry-over from other donors' samples. The J gene is TRBJ1-2, the V gene TRBV12-3 or TRBV12-4; D unresolved. The sample was CD8+ T cells from cultured PBMCs, taken from culture after CMV antigen stimulation. This CDR3 is CASSWADGYTF. Written as DNA, the CDR3 is TGTGCCAGCAGTTGGGCAGATGGCTACACCTTC.